The 21 T cell receptor beta chains listed next were all sequenced from one sample in a study of T cells after yellow fever vaccination. One entry per CDR3 protein results from TCRdb running MiXCR on the 5' RACE reads. The table includes about 310,000 distinct CDR3 sequences, approximately 3.8% detected once. Sequences were derived from PBMCs, sampled on the day of the yellow fever booster vaccination. These receptors all stem from a man aged 18 to 29 who received the YFV17D yellow fever vaccine.

This clonotype came up many times. The V and J genes are TRBV21-1 and TRBJ2-7; the listed D gene, TRBD2, was not tested against the DNA. TRBV21-1 is noted as a pseudogene. The length of the CDR3 is 16 residues. The CDR3 spells CASSSQRVLDAYEQYV. The CDR3 coding sequence is TGTGCCAGCAGCTCCCAAAGGGTGCTAGACGCCTACGAGCAGTACGTC.

This clonotype turned up a few times. The rearrangement joins TRBV5-5 to TRBJ2-3, with a possible D match to TRBD1 (6 bases). CDR3 length equals 15 residues. V lost 4 bases and J lost 2, with 14 bases in between. CDR1 is SGHKS and CDR2 is YYEKEE in the germline V gene (reference sequence). Written as DNA, the CDR3 is TGTGCCAGCAGCGCAGGGGTTTTTCTCACAGATACGCAGTATTTT. Translated: CASSAGVFLTDTQYF.

The sample holds a few counts of this clonotype. This chain uses TRBV12-3 or TRBV12-4 with TRBJ1-1; 8 bases agree with TRBD1. Losses at the gene ends were 8 bases for V and 2 bases for J; bases not matched to a gene: 4. This CDR3 comprises 13 residues. The CDR3, as DNA: TGTGCCAGCGGGGACAGGAGTAACACTGAAGCTTTCTTT. Protein sequence: CASGDRSNTEAFF.

In this sample, this clonotype turned up many times. The rearrangement uses TRBV5-1 and TRBJ2-1; no firm D call. V lost 0 bases and J lost 7, with 5 bases in between. This CDR3 has 12 amino acids. The germline gives CDR1 SGHRS, CDR2 YFSETQ. The DNA for the CDR3 is TGCGCCAGCAGCTTGGGAAGAAATGAGCAGTTCTTC. Translation: CASSLGRNEQFF.

This clonotype was picked up many times. The rearrangement links TRBV18 to TRBJ2-7; 9 nucleotides line up with TRBD2. After removal of 2 bases from V and 4 bases from J, the junction contained 12 bases not matched to a gene. The germline CDR1 and CDR2 sequences are KGHSH and LQKENI. This CDR3 spans 17 amino acids. The CDR3 loop reads CASSPMNPAGGPYEQYF. The CDR3 bases are TGTGCCAGCTCACCAATGAATCCGGCGGGGGGGCCTTACGAGCAGTACTTC.

The rearrangement uses TRBV7-9 and TRBJ2-7; D is perhaps TRBD1 (5 bases). In germline, CDR1 is SEHNR, CDR2 FQNEAQ (reference sequence). Trimming removed 2 bases at V and 2 bases at J, with 10 bases between. The CDR3 totals 14 residues. The CDR3 DNA sequence: TGTGCCAGCAGCTTATATTCGGACACCTACGAGCAGTACTTC. This encodes CASSLYSDTYEQYF.

This clonotype was seen at least ten times. The chain combines TRBV9 with TRBJ2-7; tentative D call: TRBD2 (5 bases). Trimming took 4 bases from V and 3 from J, leaving 14 bases between them. Germline V gives CDR1 SGDLS, CDR2 YYNGEE. The CDR3 covers 14 residues. The CDR3 here is CASSPRGGGYEQYF. CDR3 DNA: TGTGCCAGCAGCCCCCGAGGAGGAGGCTACGAGCAGTACTTC.

This clonotype appeared a few times. The chain recombines TRBV7-2 with TRBJ1-2; maybe TRBD1 (6 bases). CDR3 length: 14 amino acids. The germline gives CDR1 SGHTA, CDR2 FQGNSA. V dropped 1 base and J dropped 3 bases, with 9 bases sitting between them. Here the CDR3 reads CASSLERQDYGYTF. For the CDR3, the DNA is TGTGCCAGCAGCTTAGAGAGACAGGACTATGGCTACACCTTC.

The table lists this clonotype with many counts. CDR3 bases: TGCAGTGCAACCGGGACTAGCGGGGGGGCAGGGTCCTACAATGAGCAGTTCTTC. Encoded protein: CSATGTSGGAGSYNEQFF. This chain joins TRBV20-1 and TRBJ2-1; TRBD2 aligns across 16 bases. The CDR3 length is 18 residues. J gave up 1 base and V 6 bases, and 9 bases lay outside the gene matches. Germline loops: CDR1 DFQATT, CDR2 SNEGSKA (reference sequence).

This clonotype was recorded at least ten times. This sequence joins TRBV5-1 and TRBJ2-2, with 8 bases that match TRBD1. Germline V gives CDR1 SGHRS, CDR2 YFSETQ. The CDR3 length is 15 residues. The V gene end was trimmed by 4 bases and the J gene end by 3 bases; junction bases not matched to a gene: 5. In DNA form, the CDR3 reads TGCGCCAGCAGCGCCAGGGGGCAGGACACCGGGGAGCTGTTTTTT. Its translation is CASSARGQDTGELFF.

At least ten counts were recorded for this clonotype. J is TRBJ1-1 and V is TRBV6-5; maybe TRBD1 (5 bases). Germline V lookup: CDR1 MNHEY, CDR2 SVGAGI. Trimming removed 2 bases at V and 1 base at J, with 11 bases between. The CDR3 is made up of 15 amino acids. CDR3 sequence: CASSYHRTANTEAFF. For the CDR3, the DNA is TGTGCCAGCAGTTACCACAGGACGGCGAACACTGAAGCTTTCTTT.

The chain has TRBV1 and TRBJ2-1. TRBV1 is recorded as a pseudogene. The CDR3 is 13 amino acids. CDR3 amino acids: CTSSGATYNEQFF. As DNA, the CDR3 is TGCACCAGCAGCGGGGCTACCTACAATGAGCAGTTCTTC.

V and J are TRBV7-9 and TRBJ1-5; D perhaps matches TRBD1 (5 bases). The CDR3 length is 15 residues. V was clipped by 3 bases and J by 5 bases, with 14 bases between them. Germline V gives CDR1 SEHNR, CDR2 FQNEAQ (reference sequence). For the CDR3, the DNA is TGTGCCAGCAGCTTTGCATCAGGGATCGATCAGCCCCAGCATTTT. It yields the protein CASSFASGIDQPQHF.

This clonotype was detected ten times or more. The V and J genes are TRBV2 and TRBJ2-2; 11 bases map to TRBD2. Germline CDR1 and CDR2: SNHLY and FYNNEI. The CDR3 loop spans 15 amino acids. V gave up 6 bases and J gave up 6 bases; unmatched junction bases: 6. In DNA, the CDR3 is TGTGCCAGCAGGAGACTAGCGGGGTTCGCCGGGGAGCTGTTTTTT. Translation: CASRRLAGFAGELFF. Together with reference TRBV2 and TRBJ2-2, the CDR3 gives the full variable domain: EPEVTQTPSHQVTQMGQEVILRCVPISNHLYFYWYRQILGQKVEFLVSFYNNEISEKSEIFDDQFSVERPDGSNFTLKIRSTKLEDSAMYFCASRRLAGFAGELFFGEGSRLTVL.

This clonotype was found many times. The chain uses TRBV4-3 and TRBJ2-7; 7 bases are shared with TRBD2. Germline values: CDR1 LGHNA, CDR2 YSLEER. The V segment lost 0 bases and the J segment 5 bases; nucleotides outside the gene matches: 7. The CDR3 runs to 15 residues. The CDR3 DNA reads as TGCGCCAGCAGCCAAGATTGGTTCGGGGGGAACGAGCAGTACTTC. It translates to CASSQDWFGGNEQYF.

This clonotype was detected a few times. The rearrangement uses TRBV19 and TRBJ1-5, with no clear D. The CDR3 covers 13 residues. Trimming took off 3 bases at V and 3 bases at J, with 6 bases between the two ends. From germline, CDR1 is LNHDA and CDR2 SQIVND (reference sequence). The DNA for the CDR3 is TGTGCCAGTAGTATTGGCTTCAATCAGCCCCAGCATTTT. Amino acids: CASSIGFNQPQHF.

This clonotype showed up just a few times. V gene TRBV7-2 combines with J gene TRBJ2-1; D is perhaps TRBD1 (6 bases). The CDR3 is made up of 13 amino acids. Germline V gene sequence: CDR1 SGHTA, CDR2 FQGNSA. V lost 2 bases and J 9 bases, leaving 11 bases between the germline ends. In nucleotides, the CDR3 is TGTGCCAGCAGCTTATCCATGGGGGCTGAGCAGTTCTTC. Protein sequence: CASSLSMGAEQFF.

This clonotype was counted at least ten times. The V call is TRBV6-5, the J call TRBJ1-1, with no clear D. V was trimmed by 2 bases and J by 2 bases, leaving 9 bases between them. Germline V CDR1 and CDR2: MNHEY, SVGAGI. The CDR3 length is 14 residues. CDR3 region: CASSYRNENTEAFF. CDR3 DNA: TGTGCCAGCAGTTACAGGAACGAAAACACTGAAGCTTTCTTT.

This clonotype was counted at least ten times. The V and J genes are TRBV5-1 and TRBJ2-5, with 15 nucleotides matching TRBD2. Germline assignment: CDR1 SGHRS and CDR2 YFSETQ. CDR3 length equals 17 residues. After removal of 0 bases from V and 2 bases from J, the junction contained 2 bases not matched to a gene. This CDR3 is CASSLAGLAGGQETQYF. The DNA for the CDR3 is TGCGCCAGCAGCTTGGCCGGACTAGCGGGGGGGCAAGAGACCCAGTACTTC.

In its sample, this clonotype was seen many times. The chain joins TRBV29-1 to TRBJ1-1; D may be TRBD1 (5 bases). Germline lookup yields CDR1 SQVTM and CDR2 ANQGSEA. The CDR3 has 15 amino acids. The CDR3 reads CSALRSGTLITEAFF. CDR3 DNA sequence: TGCAGTGCCTTGCGGAGCGGGACGTTGATCACTGAAGCTTTCTTT. Supplemented by reference TRBV29-1 and TRBJ1-1, the full variable domain reads SAVISQKPSRDICQRGTSLTIQCQVDSQVTMMFWYRQQPGQSLTLIATANQGSEATYESGFVIDKFPISRPNLTFSTLTVSNMSPEDSSIYLCSALRSGTLITEAFFGQGTRLTVV.

This clonotype was picked up many times. The chain couples TRBV5-6 to TRBJ2-5, with TRBD2 identical over 16 bases. Germline CDR1 and CDR2: SGHDT and YYEEEE. The CDR3 is made up of 18 amino acids. V was clipped by 2 bases and J by 2 bases; unmatched bases: 6. The CDR3 DNA reads as TGTGCCAGCAGCTTCGGGACTAGCGGGGGGGCCGGTCAAGAGACCCAGTACTTC. It specifies CASSFGTSGGAGQETQYF.